This TCR beta chain was sequenced for a study of vaccination and CD4 T cells after COVID-19. Treatment: approximately 11-day PBMC culture with coronavirus spike peptide pools or control peptides (ViraFEST assay). Once obtained from cultured CD4+ T cells, the DNA was sequenced using the Oncomine TCR Beta short-read assay. Each CDR3 protein gets one entry after TCRdb re-called the PCR reads with MiXCR. This sample has more than 9,500 distinct CDR3 sequences, with 45% to 55% found just once. In this sample, this clonotype turned up a few times. Antigen unknown. The sequence was obtained from a human donor with COVID-19. The starting material was cultured CD4+ T cells from blood, obtained after SARS-CoV-2 vaccination.

The CDR3 spells CASSRHPLATEAFF. CDR3 bases: TGTGCCAGCAGCCGCCACCCACTAGCGACTGAAGCTTTCTTT. The chain joins TRBV7-9 to TRBJ1-1; D gene uncertain. Trimming took off 5 bases at V and 5 bases at J, with 15 bases between the two ends. This CDR3 comprises 14 residues. CDR1 is SEHNR and CDR2 is FQNEAQ in the germline V gene (reference sequence).